This TCR beta chain came from a study of cytomegalovirus exposure and HLA in healthy donors. General observations from the study: As a later analysis showed, a missense DCLRE1C variant was linked to trimming of TCR beta V- and J-genes.

On this clone itself: Its specificity is unknown. This CDR3 is also generated by other DNA sequences in the sample.

Amplification used 60 Vbeta primers and 13 Jbeta primers. Measured with immunoSEQ multiplex PCR; TCRdb has only the in-frame clones, and not every one. Of 55,000 to 80,000 clones listed, 50% to 80% are singletons. The sequenced sample consisted of PBMCs. The sequence derives from a man aged 35 to 55 in good health and CMV-seropositive.

CDR3 sequence reads: CASRAGGREQYF. The CDR3 nucleotides are TGTGCCAGCAGAGCGGGGGGGCGCGAGCAGTACTTC. The chain is built from TRBV6-1 and TRBJ2-5, with 10 bases aligning to TRBD2. The end of the DNA aligns better with TRBJ2-7, so the J call may be wrong. The germline gives CDR1 MNHNS, CDR2 SASEGT. The CDR3 totals 12 residues.